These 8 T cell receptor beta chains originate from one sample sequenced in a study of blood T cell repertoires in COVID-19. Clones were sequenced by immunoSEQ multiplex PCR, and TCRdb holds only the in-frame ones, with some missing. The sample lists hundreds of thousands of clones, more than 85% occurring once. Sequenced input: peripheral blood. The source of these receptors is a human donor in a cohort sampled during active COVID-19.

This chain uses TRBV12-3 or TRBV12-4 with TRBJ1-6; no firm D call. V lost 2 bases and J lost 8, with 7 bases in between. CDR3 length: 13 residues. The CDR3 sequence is CASSLRPDSPLHF. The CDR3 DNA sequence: TGTGCCAGCAGTTTACGTCCGGATTCACCCCTCCACTTT.

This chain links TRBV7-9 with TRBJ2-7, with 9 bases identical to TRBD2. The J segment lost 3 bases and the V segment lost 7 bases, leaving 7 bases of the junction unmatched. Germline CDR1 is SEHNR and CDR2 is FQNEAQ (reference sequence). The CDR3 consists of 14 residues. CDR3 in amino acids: CASKVAGEIYEQYF. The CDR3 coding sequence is TGTGCCAGCAAAGTAGCGGGAGAAATCTACGAGCAGTACTTC.

The CDR3, as DNA: TGTGCCAGCTCACGGACAGAAATATACGAGCAGTACTTC. Translating gives CASSRTEIYEQYF. The J gene is TRBJ2-7, the V gene TRBV18, with TRBD1 as a possible D gene (6 bases). CDR1 is KGHSH, CDR2 LQKENI, per germline. Deletions cut 4 bases from V and 4 bases from J, with 11 bases between. The CDR3 runs to 13 residues.

The CDR3 protein is CASSIGQGTDTQYF. As DNA, the CDR3 is TGTGCCAGTAGTATAGGACAGGGGACAGATACGCAGTATTTT. V gene TRBV19 combines with J gene TRBJ2-3, with TRBD1 matching over 8 bases. This CDR3 is built from 14 residues. The trim removed 1 base at V and 3 bases at J, leaving 0 bases unmatched. Per the germline V gene, CDR1 is LNHDA and CDR2 is SQIVND (reference sequence). Complete variable domain (other parts from reference TRBV19 and TRBJ2-3): DGGITQSPKYLFRKEGQNVTLSCEQNLNHDAMYWYRQDPGQGLRLIYYSQIVNDFQKGDIAEGYSVSREKKESFPLTVTSAQKNPTAFYLCASSIGQGTDTQYFGPGTRLTVL.

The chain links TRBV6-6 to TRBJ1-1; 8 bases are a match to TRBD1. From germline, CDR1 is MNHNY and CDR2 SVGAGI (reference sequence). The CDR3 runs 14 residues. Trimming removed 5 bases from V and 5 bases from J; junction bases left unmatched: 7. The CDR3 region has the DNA TGTGCCAGCAGTCAGGGGGCACGTGAAACTGAAGCTTTCTTT. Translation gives CASSQGARETEAFF.

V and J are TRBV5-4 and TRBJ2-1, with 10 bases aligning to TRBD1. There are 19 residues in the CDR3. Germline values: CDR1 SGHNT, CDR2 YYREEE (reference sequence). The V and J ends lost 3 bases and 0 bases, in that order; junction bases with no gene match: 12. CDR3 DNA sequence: TGTGCCAGCAGCTCCCGGGACAGGGGACCCCCAAGCTCCTACAATGAGCAGTTCTTC. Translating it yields CASSSRDRGPPSSYNEQFF. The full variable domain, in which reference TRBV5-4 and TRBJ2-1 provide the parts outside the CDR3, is ETGVTQSPTHLIKTRGQQVTLRCSSQSGHNTVSWYQQALGQGPQFIFQYYREEENGRGNFPPRFSGLQFPNYSSELNVNALELDDSALYLCASSSRDRGPPSSYNEQFFGPGTRLTVL.

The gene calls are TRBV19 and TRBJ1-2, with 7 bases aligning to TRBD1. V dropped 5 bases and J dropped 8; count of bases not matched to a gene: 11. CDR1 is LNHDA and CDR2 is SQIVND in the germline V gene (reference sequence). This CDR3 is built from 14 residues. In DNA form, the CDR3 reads TGTGCCAGTAGTGAGCCTCGACAGGGTCGGGGCTACACCTTC. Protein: CASSEPRQGRGYTF.

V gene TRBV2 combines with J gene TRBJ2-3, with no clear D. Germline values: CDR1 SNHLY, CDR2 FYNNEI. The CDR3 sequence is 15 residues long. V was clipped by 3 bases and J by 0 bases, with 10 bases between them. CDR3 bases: TGTGCCAGCAGTGATCGAGAAGCTAGCACAGATACGCAGTATTTT. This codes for CASSDREASTDTQYF.